The 12 T cell receptor beta chains in this list originate from one sample, sequenced in a study of T-cell memory formation after mild COVID-19. A single record per CDR3 protein comes from TCRdb applying MiXCR to the 5' RACE reads. The profile shows hundreds of thousands of distinct CDR3 sequences, 20% to 30% of them singletons. The specimen sequenced was PBMCs or a T cell subset sorted from them (not recorded which). These receptors came from an adult woman who had mild COVID-19 (a few samples of this study predate the infection). Cell type and time point are not known.

The rearrangement links TRBV3-1 to TRBJ2-7; TRBD2 aligns across 8 bases. The CDR3 runs 14 residues. CDR1 is LGHDT and CDR2 is YNNKEL in the germline V gene (reference sequence). V was pared by 4 bases and J by 7 bases, with 9 bases of the junction left unmatched. CDR3 DNA sequence: TGTGCCAGCAGCCTCGGGACTAGTAGGAAGGAGCAGTACTTC. This codes for CASSLGTSRKEQYF.

This clonotype was picked up a small number of times. The chain links TRBV25-1 to TRBJ2-5; D perhaps matches TRBD1 (6 bases). With 3 bases removed from V and 5 bases from J, the gap between germline ends came to 16 bases. The CDR3 length is 15 residues. The germline gives CDR1 MGHDK, CDR2 SYGVNS. In DNA, the CDR3 is TGTGCCAGCAGTGAGCGGTCAGGGGCGTGGGAGACCCAGTACTTC. It encodes CASSERSGAWETQYF.

The chain is built from TRBV18 and TRBJ1-6; TRBD1 aligns across 9 bases. Germline V CDR1 and CDR2: KGHSH, LQKENI. Trimming cost V 0 bases and J 7 bases; bases outside gene matches: 4. The CDR3 is 16 residues long. The CDR3 protein is CASSPPNGQGNSPLHF. For the CDR3, the DNA is TGTGCCAGCTCACCACCGAACGGACAGGGGAATTCACCCCTCCACTTT.

V is TRBV27 and J is TRBJ2-2, with D possibly being TRBD2 (6 bases). V was pared by 7 bases and J by 1 base, with 16 bases between. The CDR3 extends over 16 amino acids. Germline assignment: CDR1 MNHEY and CDR2 SMNVEV (reference sequence). CDR3 in amino acids: CASTGGTRMNTGELFF. DNA for the CDR3: TGTGCCAGCACTGGCGGGACCCGCATGAACACCGGGGAGCTGTTTTTT.

The CDR3 is CASSDWTSGGASGTDTQYF. In nucleotides, the CDR3 is TGTGCCAGCAGCGACTGGACTAGCGGGGGGGCCTCGGGCACAGATACGCAGTATTTT. The chain is built from TRBV7-3 and TRBJ2-3; 15 bases map to TRBD2. CDR1 and CDR2 (germline): SGHTA, FQGTGA. This CDR3 spans 19 amino acids. The junction had 10 bases not matched to a gene; V was cut back by 5 bases and J by 1 base.

In its sample, this clonotype was seen many times. The V gene is TRBV12-3 or TRBV12-4, the J gene TRBJ2-7; the D gene is possibly TRBD1 (5 bases). The CDR3 contains 15 residues. The V and J ends lost 5 bases and 0 bases respectively, with 14 bases between them. CDR3 in amino acids: CASSAGAVLSYEQYF. CDR3 sequence (DNA): TGTGCCAGCAGTGCTGGGGCGGTGCTCTCCTACGAGCAGTACTTC.

The gene calls are TRBV30 and TRBJ1-5; TRBD1 matches 9 bases. CDR3 length: 12 amino acids. The germline CDR1 and CDR2 sequences are GTSNPN and SVGIG (reference sequence). With 7 bases clipped from V and 6 bases from J, the junction kept 4 bases outside the gene matches. This CDR3 is CAFRQGVQPQHF. The CDR3 DNA is TGTGCCTTCCGACAGGGGGTTCAGCCCCAGCATTTT.

This clonotype was picked up a small number of times. The chain has TRBV7-3 and TRBJ1-1, with 7 bases that match TRBD1. The CDR3 totals 14 residues. The V segment lost 5 bases and the J segment 5 bases; nucleotides outside the gene matches: 8. CDR1 SGHTA and CDR2 FQGTGA come from the germline V gene. In DNA, the CDR3 is TGTGCCAGCAGCGCCTCAGGGGGAGTTACTGAAGCTTTCTTT. Translated: CASSASGGVTEAFF.

This clonotype showed up just a few times. The CDR3 DNA reads as TGTGCCACCAGTGGGACAGGGGTTCACTCTGGGGCCAACGTCCTGACTTTC. Translating gives CATSGTGVHSGANVLTF. The rearrangement links TRBV24-1 to TRBJ2-6; TRBD1 matches 9 bases. The J segment lost 0 bases and the V segment lost 5 bases, leaving 4 bases of the junction unmatched. This CDR3 contains 17 residues. Germline lookup yields CDR1 KGHDR and CDR2 SFDVKD.

This clonotype was observed a handful of times. The chain joins TRBV7-8 to TRBJ2-7, with 10 bases fitting TRBD1. The CDR3 runs 15 residues. Germline-derived CDR1 and CDR2 are SGHVS and FQNEAQ. J lost 3 bases, V lost 3 bases, and 5 bases had no gene match. DNA for the CDR3: TGTGCCAGCAGCTTGATCGGGACAGGGGTCTACGAGCAGTACTTC. Amino acids: CASSLIGTGVYEQYF.

This clonotype was counted many times. This chain uses TRBV29-1 with TRBJ2-3, with D possibly TRBD1 on 5 matching bases. Trimming cost V 6 bases and J 0 bases, with 13 bases left between them. In germline, CDR1 is SQVTM, CDR2 ANQGSEA. CDR3 length equals 14 residues. The CDR3 DNA is TGCAGCGTAGCCCAACAGGCTAGCACAGATACGCAGTATTTT. This sequence encodes CSVAQQASTDTQYF.

This clonotype was seen a few times. This chain links TRBV6-5 with TRBJ2-5; a weak D match, TRBD2 (6 bases). V lost 2 bases and J 4 bases, leaving 14 bases between the germline ends. CDR3 length: 15 residues. CDR1 is MNHEY and CDR2 is SVGAGI in the germline V gene. DNA for the CDR3: TGTGCCAGCAGTTACACCGACTTGGGGGGAGAGACCCAGTACTTC. It codes for CASSYTDLGGETQYF.